Listed below are T cell receptor beta chains from one sample, sequenced in a study of CD8 T cells in Susac syndrome. TCRdb ran MiXCR on the immunoSEQ multiplex PCR reads and lists one entry per CDR3 protein. The table has fewer than 250,000 distinct CDR3 sequences, 93% seen once. The material sequenced was CD4+ T cells from PBMCs. The receptors shown here come from a human donor in good health. The CDR3 runs from the conserved cysteine through the conserved F or W. A D gene is named only where the DNA matches it firmly.

d_call: .; j_call: TRBJ2-2; v_call: TRBV6-5; cdr3_aa: CASSYPRRSAVGELFF
d_call: .; j_call: TRBJ2-5; v_call: TRBV29-1; cdr3_aa: CSVVTGAETQYF
d_call: TRBD1; j_call: TRBJ1-2; v_call: TRBV10-2; cdr3_aa: CASRLDRGQFGYTF
d_call: TRBD2; j_call: TRBJ2-3; v_call: TRBV5-4; cdr3_aa: CASSAGLAGGGDTQYF
d_call: .; j_call: TRBJ2-7; v_call: TRBV5-4; cdr3_aa: CASSLPRGSEQYF
d_call: TRBD1; j_call: TRBJ1-1; v_call: TRBV7-2; cdr3_aa: CASSLRGPARLGTEASF
d_call: .; j_call: TRBJ2-7; v_call: TRBV28; cdr3_aa: CATGPGDARGEQYF
d_call: TRBD1; j_call: TRBJ2-7; v_call: TRBV29-1; cdr3_aa: CSVGPGGPYEQYF
d_call: .; j_call: TRBJ2-7; v_call: TRBV19; cdr3_aa: CASSQKPSEQYF
d_call: TRBD1; j_call: TRBJ1-2; v_call: TRBV3-1; cdr3_aa: CASSLGQGNGYTF
d_call: .; j_call: TRBJ2-1; v_call: TRBV28; cdr3_aa: CASLPPAGNEQFF
d_call: .; j_call: TRBJ2-3; v_call: TRBV20-1; cdr3_aa: CSAREGAIPRDTQYF
d_call: TRBD1; j_call: TRBJ1-5; v_call: TRBV12-3/TRBV12-4; cdr3_aa: CASSAEGQTNQPQHF
d_call: .; j_call: TRBJ2-5; v_call: TRBV28; cdr3_aa: CASSPRGTAGTQYF
d_call: .; j_call: TRBJ1-6; v_call: TRBV7-6; cdr3_aa: CASSLKLGTSPLHF
d_call: .; j_call: TRBJ1-6; v_call: TRBV30; cdr3_aa: CAWRAGAGWGSPLHF
d_call: TRBD1; j_call: TRBJ2-5; v_call: TRBV20-1; cdr3_aa: CSARKGQQETQYF
d_call: .; j_call: TRBJ2-7; v_call: TRBV3-1; cdr3_aa: CASSSPPPSSYEQYF
d_call: TRBD1; j_call: TRBJ1-5; v_call: TRBV23-1; cdr3_aa: CASSHQGEGNQPQHF
d_call: .; j_call: TRBJ1-4; v_call: TRBV7-9; cdr3_aa: CASSPPGHTVEKLFF
d_call: TRBD1; j_call: TRBJ1-2; v_call: TRBV6-1; cdr3_aa: CASKRTGVGYGYTF
d_call: TRBD1; j_call: TRBJ2-4; v_call: TRBV4-1; cdr3_aa: CASSQVPKTGRGNIQYF
d_call: TRBD1; j_call: TRBJ2-7; v_call: TRBV27; cdr3_aa: CASSLPGTAPREQYF
d_call: TRBD1; j_call: TRBJ2-7; v_call: TRBV7-2; cdr3_aa: CASSRGQGKTYEQYF
d_call: TRBD2; j_call: TRBJ2-5; v_call: TRBV6-1; cdr3_aa: CASRPARGGWSKTQYF
d_call: TRBD1; j_call: TRBJ1-5; v_call: TRBV12-3/TRBV12-4; cdr3_aa: CASSQGTVNNQPQHF
d_call: TRBD1; j_call: TRBJ1-2; v_call: TRBV13; cdr3_aa: CASSPTGGRWGYTF
d_call: .; j_call: TRBJ2-3; v_call: TRBV5-1; cdr3_aa: CASSLEVATQYF
d_call: TRBD2; j_call: TRBJ2-3; v_call: TRBV27; cdr3_aa: CASRRTSGADTQYF
d_call: .; j_call: TRBJ1-4; v_call: TRBV6-5; cdr3_aa: CASSYGTVEKLFF
d_call: .; j_call: TRBJ1-1; v_call: TRBV6-5; cdr3_aa: CASSYRTDTEAFF